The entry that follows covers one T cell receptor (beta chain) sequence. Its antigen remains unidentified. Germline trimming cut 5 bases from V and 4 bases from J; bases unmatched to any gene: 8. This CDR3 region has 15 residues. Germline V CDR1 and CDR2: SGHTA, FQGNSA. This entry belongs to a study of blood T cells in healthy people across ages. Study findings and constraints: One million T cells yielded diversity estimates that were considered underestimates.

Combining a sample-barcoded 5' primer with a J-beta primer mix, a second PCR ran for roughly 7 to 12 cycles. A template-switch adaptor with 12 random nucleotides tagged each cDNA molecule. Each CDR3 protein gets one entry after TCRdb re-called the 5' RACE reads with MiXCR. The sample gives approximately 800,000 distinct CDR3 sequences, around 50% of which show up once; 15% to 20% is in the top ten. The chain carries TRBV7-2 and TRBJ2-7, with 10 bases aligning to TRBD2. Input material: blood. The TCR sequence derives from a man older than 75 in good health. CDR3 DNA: TGTGCCAGCAGCCGCAATAGCGGGAGGATATACGAGCAGTACTTC. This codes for CASSRNSGRIYEQYF.